Each of the 15 T cell receptor beta chains below was sequenced from the same sample in a study of response to subunit inactivated influenza vaccine. TCRdb ran MiXCR on the RT-PCR reads and lists one entry per CDR3 protein. The sample includes roughly 670,000 distinct CDR3 sequences, about 14% seen only once; the top ten take around 7.6%. Specimen: PBMCs from blood, collected less than 15 days before vaccination. The receptors were gathered from a man aged 50-60 years who received an inactivated influenza vaccine.

The V and J genes are TRBV20-1 and TRBJ2-1; 12 nucleotides line up with TRBD2. The CDR3 is 16 residues long. Losses at the gene ends were 3 bases for V and 4 bases for J; bases not matched to a gene: 7. Per the germline V gene, CDR1 is DFQATT and CDR2 is SNEGSKA (reference sequence). The CDR3: CSASDEGLAGYNEQFF. The CDR3 DNA follows: TGCAGTGCTAGCGATGAAGGACTAGCGGGGTACAATGAGCAGTTCTTC.

This clonotype was detected only a few times. J is TRBJ2-5 and V is TRBV4-2; D is unresolved. Germline-derived CDR1 and CDR2 are LGHNA and YNFKEQ. The CDR3 is 15 residues long. The V and J ends lost 4 bases and 3 bases respectively, with 15 bases between them. The CDR3 coding sequence is TGTGCCAGCAGCCCGACACCGTTTGGGAAAGAGACCCAGTACTTC. It encodes CASSPTPFGKETQYF.

The chain uses TRBV5-8 and TRBJ2-3; D is possibly TRBD1 (6 bases). CDR3 length: 13 residues. CDR1 is SGHTS and CDR2 is YDEGEE in the germline V gene. V lost 5 bases to trimming and J lost 6 bases, with 13 bases between them. CDR3 nucleotide sequence: TGTGCCAGCAGTCCTCAGGGGTACGATACGCAGTATTTT. Protein sequence: CASSPQGYDTQYF.

The V and J genes are TRBV20-1 and TRBJ2-7, with a tentative D call TRBD2 (5 bases). The CDR3 length is 13 residues. In germline, CDR1 is DFQATT, CDR2 SNEGSKA (reference sequence). Deletions cut 2 bases from V and 6 bases from J, with 14 bases between. CDR3 nucleotide sequence: TGCAGTGCTAGATCGGGATCCCGGGGCGAGCAGTACTTC. It codes for CSARSGSRGEQYF.

The chain employs TRBV4-3 and TRBJ1-2; 8 bases are a match to TRBD1. This CDR3 has 13 amino acids. Germline assignment: CDR1 LGHNA and CDR2 YSLEER. V gave up 2 bases and J gave up 6 bases; unmatched junction bases: 2. CDR3: CASSQQGAHGYTF. The CDR3 DNA follows: TGCGCCAGCAGCCAACAGGGGGCGCATGGCTACACCTTC.

This clonotype occurred a few times. This chain joins TRBV28 and TRBJ1-5; D perhaps matches TRBD1 (6 bases). The CDR3 covers 14 residues. CDR1 and CDR2 (germline): MDHEN, SYDVKM. Trimming pared 3 bases from V and 6 bases from J, leaving 12 bases between. The CDR3: CASSLPRTVQPQHF. The CDR3 bases are TGTGCCAGCAGTTTGCCTCGGACAGTTCAGCCCCAGCATTTT.

This chain connects TRBV7-9 to TRBJ2-1, with D perhaps TRBD2 (5 bases). The CDR3 has 16 amino acids. V lost 5 bases, J lost 4 bases, and 18 bases lay in between. Germline CDR1 SEHNR, CDR2 FQNEAQ (reference sequence). CDR3 sequence (DNA): TGTGCCAGCAGCCTCCTAGCCCCGGTCGTTTACAATGAGCAGTTCTTC. Translating gives CASSLLAPVVYNEQFF.

Written as DNA, the CDR3 is TGTGCCAGCAGCCAAGTGAAGGGCGGGACCGGGACCCCGAAAAGCTCCTACAATGAGCAGTTCTTC. Amino acids: CASSQVKGGTGTPKSSYNEQFF. The rearrangement links TRBV13 to TRBJ2-1, with D possibly matching TRBD2 (6 bases). The ends were cut back, 5 bases at V and 0 bases at J, with 32 bases in the middle. Per the germline V gene, CDR1 is PRHDT and CDR2 is FYEKMQ (reference sequence). The CDR3 loop spans 22 amino acids.

The CDR3 nucleotides read TGTGCCAGTAGTACCCCCCGGCGGGGGGGCGAAGAGACCCAGTACTTC. Its protein is CASSTPRRGGEETQYF. The J gene is TRBJ2-5, the V gene TRBV19, with 9 bases fitting TRBD2. CDR3 length: 16 amino acids. Germline lookup yields CDR1 LNHDA and CDR2 SQIVND (reference sequence). The J segment lost 3 bases and the V segment lost 4 bases, leaving 9 bases of the junction unmatched. The variable domain in full, completed from reference TRBV19 and TRBJ2-5, reads DGGITQSPKYLFRKEGQNVTLSCEQNLNHDAMYWYRQDPGQGLRLIYYSQIVNDFQKGDIAEGYSVSREKKESFPLTVTSAQKNPTAFYLCASSTPRRGGEETQYFGPGTRLLVL.

The sample holds many counts of this clonotype. CDR3 nucleotides: TGTGCCAGCCTAGAAAGTGTCGGGGAGCTGTTTTTT. Translating it yields CASLESVGELFF. The chain recombines TRBV12-3 or TRBV12-4 with TRBJ2-2; no firm D call. V was shortened by 8 bases and J by 7 bases, with 11 bases between the two germline ends. The CDR3 sequence is 12 residues long.

This clonotype came up a few times. The chain links TRBV12-3 or TRBV12-4 to TRBJ2-3; 8 bases agree with TRBD1. The CDR3 contains 12 residues. The V and J ends lost 9 bases and 8 bases, in that order; junction bases with no gene match: 7. CDR3 residues: CASTGTGRTQYF. CDR3 bases: TGTGCCAGTACCGGGACAGGTCGTACGCAGTATTTT.

This clonotype appeared many times. This chain joins TRBV2 and TRBJ2-7, with 7 nucleotides matching TRBD1. Germline values: CDR1 SNHLY, CDR2 FYNNEI. The CDR3 consists of 18 residues. V was clipped by 1 base and J by 0 bases; unmatched bases: 12. The CDR3 coding sequence is TGTGCCAGCAGTGAAGAGGGCTGGGGGACAGCGAGCTCCTACGAGCAGTACTTC. This sequence encodes CASSEEGWGTASSYEQYF.

This clonotype was found many times. The CDR3 DNA reads TGTGCCAGCACGGCCCAGCGGGAGGGTTTTAAGCAGTTCTTC. This encodes CASTAQREGFKQFF. This chain uses TRBV2 with TRBJ2-1, with TRBD2 matching 10 bases. CDR1 and CDR2 (germline): SNHLY, FYNNEI. Trimming took 7 bases from V and 11 from J; bases not matched to a gene: 11. This CDR3 has 14 amino acids. Full variable domain (outside the CDR3, taken from reference TRBV2 and TRBJ2-1): EPEVTQTPSHQVTQMGQEVILRCVPISNHLYFYWYRQILGQKVEFLVSFYNNEISEKSEIFDDQFSVERPDGSNFTLKIRSTKLEDSAMYFCASTAQREGFKQFFGPGTRLTVL.

This clonotype was counted only a few times. The chain employs TRBV4-2 and TRBJ2-7, with 8 bases that match TRBD2. V dropped 0 bases and J dropped 4; count of bases not matched to a gene: 2. Germline V lookup: CDR1 LGHNA, CDR2 YNFKEQ. This CDR3 spans 14 amino acids. The CDR3 DNA is TGTGCCAGCAGCCAAGAGGGACTAGGGTACGAGCAGTACTTC. Protein: CASSQEGLGYEQYF.

This clonotype was recorded many times. CDR3 bases: TGTGCCAGCAGTTTAGGTGGGGCCAAAAACATTCAGTACTTC. This codes for CASSLGGAKNIQYF. V gene TRBV12-3 or TRBV12-4 combines with J gene TRBJ2-4; D not resolved. The CDR3 spans 14 residues. The V end lost 1 base, the J end lost 1 base, and 5 bases lay between the germline ends.